This TCR beta chain comes out of a study of blood T cell repertoires in COVID-19. Authors' processing steps: Counts of nucleated cells, estimated from reference gene primer amplification, were obtained. Repertoires were generated with immunoSEQ multiplex PCR, while TCRdb's copy carries only in-frame clones and drops some. Clone size and the V and J calls come from that table; the DNA yielded D and trimming. The repertoire has some 200,000 clones, approximately 88% of them found once; the top ten carry about a tenth. V gave up 5 bases and J gave up 5 bases; unmatched junction bases: 9. Germline V gives CDR1 MNHEY, CDR2 SVGAGI. CDR3 length: 15 amino acids.

Material: PBMCs or T cells enriched from blood (not recorded which). This chain uses TRBV6-5 with TRBJ1-5, with TRBD1 matching over 7 bases. The clonotype was recovered from a man between 18 and 29 years old with acute COVID-19. The CDR3 bases are TGTGCCAGCAGTCCCGGGGACAGTCTACATCAGCCCCAGCATTTT. It codes for CASSPGDSLHQPQHF.